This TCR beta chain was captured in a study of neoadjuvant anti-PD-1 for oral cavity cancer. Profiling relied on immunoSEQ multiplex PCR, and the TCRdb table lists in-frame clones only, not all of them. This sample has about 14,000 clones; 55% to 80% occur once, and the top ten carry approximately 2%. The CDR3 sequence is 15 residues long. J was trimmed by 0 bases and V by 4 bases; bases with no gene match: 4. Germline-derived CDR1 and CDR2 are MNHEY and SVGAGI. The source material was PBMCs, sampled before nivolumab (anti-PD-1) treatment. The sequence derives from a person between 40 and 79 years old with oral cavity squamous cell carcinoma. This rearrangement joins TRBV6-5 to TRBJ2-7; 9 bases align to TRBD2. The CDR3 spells CASSLGRGGSYEQYF. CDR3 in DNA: TGTGCCAGCAGTTTGGGGCGGGGGGGCTCCTACGAGCAGTACTTC.